This entry is about one T cell receptor beta chain. The antigen is undetermined. The data are from a study of vaccination effects on CD4 cells after COVID-19. Study-wide results and limits: Infection-derived and vaccine-derived clones contracted markedly late after vaccination. The study found that only 1 of 255 vaccine-induced clones from healthy vaccinees cross-reacted with common cold coronaviruses.

Here immunoSEQ multiplex PCR was the method, and the copy in TCRdb shows in-frame clones only, minus some. The sample holds 35,000 to 50,000 clones; more than 60% are singletons and the top ten take roughly 24%. Ahead of sequencing, the ViraFEST assay grew antigen-specific CD4+ T cells using viral peptide pools. The culture ran for about eleven days before CD4+ T cells were isolated. Having tested negative for nucleocapsid antibodies, the vaccine recipients showed no prior SARS-CoV-2 infection. Researchers reported culturing 2 million or so PBMC in each well, adding approximately 10 IU/ml IL-2 and approximately 10 ug/ml peptides. V trimming: 7 bases; J trimming: 5 bases; junction bases outside the gene matches: 6. The germline gives CDR1 MNHEY, CDR2 SVGAGI. The CDR3 has 13 residues.

The clonotype comes from a human donor who received a COVID-19 vaccine. This sample comprised CD4+ T cells from PBMCs cultured with HCoV-OC43 spike peptides, obtained before COVID-19 vaccination. The subset was: HCoV-OC43 spike overlapping peptide pool stimulation. This rearrangement joins TRBV6-5 to TRBJ2-5; 8 nucleotides agree with TRBD1. CDR3 protein: CASTQGAYETQYF. The CDR3, as DNA: TGTGCCAGCACCCAGGGGGCGTACGAGACCCAGTACTTC.